Included here is one T cell receptor (beta chain) sequence, with context. Per the original methods: The assay estimated nucleated cells by amplifying reference gene primers. Repertoires were generated with immunoSEQ multiplex PCR, while TCRdb's copy carries only in-frame clones and drops some. V and J calls and clone size are given by that table; D and trimming were obtained from the DNA. The profile covers a few hundred thousand clones, with around 88% appearing a single time and 1.5% to 2% taken by the ten largest. This sample is part of a study of blood T cell repertoires in COVID-19. The wider study: Samples came from the United States, Italy and Spain, spanning acute and convalescent COVID-19. Sources were T cells, B-cell-depleted T cells, or PBMCs; the material itself was cDNA or gDNA.

Germline V gene sequence: CDR1 LGHDT, CDR2 YNNKEL (reference sequence). V trimming: 0 bases; J trimming: 5 bases; junction bases outside the gene matches: 0. This CDR3 is built from 14 residues. This TCR derives from a woman in her 30s with COVID-19, enrolled during active disease. The J gene is TRBJ1-1, the V gene TRBV3-1 (or the pseudogene TRBV3-2); 10 bases are a match to TRBD1. Sequenced sample: peripheral blood. CDR3 sequence reads: CASSQEDRGTEAFF. CDR3 nucleotides: TGTGCCAGCAGCCAAGAGGACAGGGGGACTGAAGCTTTCTTT.